This section outlines one T cell receptor (beta chain) sequence together with its context. What it binds is unknown. The data stem from a study of CXCR3-negative and CXCR3-positive naive CD8 T cells. The wider study: With about 1.5 +/- 0.3 million reads per library, the TRB reads numbered some 130 million in total.

General study findings and limits: Surface CD5 was comparable between naive subsets; TCR strength was inferred from TRB CDR3 properties. CXCR3-negative naive cells had less hydrophobic TRB CDR3s than did CXCR3-positive naive cells.

A CD45RO-CCR7+CD27+CD95- phenotype identified naive CD8+ T cells. UMI labels and 5' RACE were used to prepare the TRB cDNA libraries. TCRdb reprocessed the 5' RACE reads, with one entry per CDR3 protein and no DNA. Recorded for this sample: about 130,000 distinct CDR3 sequences. CDR1 is MDHEN and CDR2 is SYDVKM in the germline V gene. The CDR3 is 17 amino acids. The sequence derives from a human donor in good health. Some clones in this sample may be carry-over from other donors' samples. Sequencing was performed on naive CXCR3+ CD8+ T cells from blood. The subset denotes: CD45RO-CCR7+CD27+CD95- naive CD8+ T cells expressing CXCR3 (TNR3+). The chain joins TRBV28 to TRBJ2-3; TCRdb picks TRBD2, but there is no DNA to check that call. The CDR3 reads CASRLPTSRHDWDTQYF.